The 14 T cell receptor beta chains in this list originate from one sample, sequenced in a study of cytomegalovirus exposure and HLA in healthy donors. A multiplex PCR was run with 60 Vbeta primers and 13 Jbeta primers. Assay used: immunoSEQ multiplex PCR; TCRdb lists only in-frame clones, some missing. The repertoire holds roughly 100,000 clones, with about four fifths as singletons. The sequencing sample was made of PBMCs. All receptors come from a man aged 30 to 39 in good health and CMV-seronegative.

This chain joins TRBV5-4 and TRBJ2-4; 7 bases are a match to TRBD2. CDR1 SGHNT and CDR2 YYREEE come from the germline V gene (reference sequence). Trimming took 0 bases from V and 8 from J; bases not matched to a gene: 11. This CDR3 spans 16 amino acids. CDR3 DNA sequence: TGTGCCAGCAGCTTGGCTCGCGGGAGAGGTGGGGACATTCAGTACTTC. It yields the protein CASSLARGRGGDIQYF.

The genes are TRBV7-6 and TRBJ1-1; D gene uncertain. V was trimmed by 4 bases and J by 0 bases, leaving 9 bases between them. This CDR3 region has 14 residues. Germline values: CDR1 SGHVS, CDR2 FNYEAQ. CDR3 sequence reads: CASSSREMNTEAFF. The CDR3 DNA sequence: TGTGCCAGCAGCTCGCGGGAGATGAACACTGAAGCTTTCTTT.

This clone was seen a handful of times. This chain connects TRBV10-3 to TRBJ2-3; 7 positions match TRBD1. The ends lost 6 bases at V and 6 bases at J; junction bases unmatched: 3. The CDR3 is 12 amino acids. Germline V lookup: CDR1 ENHRY, CDR2 SYGVKD. The CDR3 spells CAIRGQLDTQYF. CDR3 nucleotide sequence: TGTGCCATCAGGGGACAGTTGGATACGCAGTATTTT.

The V gene is TRBV5-1, the J gene TRBJ2-7, with 9 bases identical to TRBD2. Per the germline V gene, CDR1 is SGHRS and CDR2 is YFSETQ. V lost 4 bases and J lost 3; bases outside the gene matches: 8. This CDR3 contains 15 residues. The CDR3 DNA reads TGCGCCAGCAGCCCCCTAGCGGGAATGGTCTACGAGCAGTACTTC. Translating gives CASSPLAGMVYEQYF.

In this sample, this clone turned up once. This rearrangement joins TRBV5-1 to TRBJ2-5, with 8 nucleotides matching TRBD2. V gave up 3 bases and J gave up 1 base; unmatched junction bases: 5. Germline V CDR1 and CDR2: SGHRS, YFSETQ. The CDR3 totals 15 residues. The CDR3 sequence: CASSSGRGVQETQYF. CDR3 coding DNA: TGCGCCAGCAGCTCTGGGCGGGGGGTCCAAGAGACCCAGTACTTC.

The chain links TRBV6-5 to TRBJ1-2; D may be TRBD1 (6 bases). The CDR3 runs to 14 residues. Germline V gene lookup returns CDR1 MNHEY and CDR2 SVGAGI. Trimming stripped 0 bases from V and 4 bases from J, with 9 bases between. Written as DNA, the CDR3 is TGTGCCAGCAGTTACTCCGGACAGTTCTATGGCTACACCTTC. It encodes CASSYSGQFYGYTF.

This chain connects TRBV10-3 to TRBJ2-7; TRBD2 matches at 8 bases. There are 13 residues in the CDR3. The junction had 2 bases not matched to a gene; V was cut back by 6 bases and J by 1 base. The germline V gene encodes CDR1 ENHRY and CDR2 SYGVKD. The DNA for the CDR3 is TGTGCCATCAGACTAGCGGAATCCTACGAGCAGTACTTC. Its protein is CAIRLAESYEQYF.

V is TRBV4-1 and J is TRBJ2-3; 7 nucleotides line up with TRBD2. CDR1 and CDR2 from the germline V gene are MGHRA and YSYEKL. Trimming at V came to 0 bases and at J to 4 bases, leaving 10 bases not matched to a gene. This CDR3 contains 17 residues. Here the CDR3 reads CASSQDSGGGSADTQYF. CDR3 DNA: TGCGCCAGCAGCCAAGACTCGGGGGGAGGGAGTGCAGATACGCAGTATTTT.

This clone occurred once. The rearrangement uses TRBV29-1 and TRBJ2-2; 10 nucleotides agree with TRBD2. V lost 4 bases to trimming and J lost 5 bases; unmatched junction nucleotides: 10. CDR3 length: 16 amino acids. Germline CDR1 SQVTM, CDR2 ANQGSEA. The CDR3, as DNA: TGCAGCGTTGGGGGACCTAAGCGGGAGGGGACCGGGGAGCTGTTTTTT. Translation gives CSVGGPKREGTGELFF.

This chain joins TRBV18 and TRBJ2-5, with TRBD2 matching over 9 bases. The CDR3 length is 14 residues. Germline lookup yields CDR1 KGHSH and CDR2 LQKENI. V gave up 3 bases and J gave up 5 bases; unmatched junction bases: 4. The CDR3 region is CASSPREGRETQYF. Written as DNA, the CDR3 is TGTGCCAGCTCACCGCGGGAGGGCCGGGAGACCCAGTACTTC.

The chain couples TRBV7-2 to TRBJ2-3; 11 bases align to TRBD2. CDR3 length equals 16 residues. Germline V gene data show CDR1 as SGHTA and CDR2 as FQGNSA. V shed 5 bases, J shed 3 bases, and the junction held 7 bases outside the gene matches. The CDR3 protein is CASSPLAGGGTDTQYF. The CDR3 DNA reads TGTGCCAGCAGCCCTCTAGCGGGAGGAGGTACAGATACGCAGTATTTT.

The J gene is TRBJ2-1, the V gene TRBV10-3; TRBD2 aligns across 7 bases. V lost 11 bases, J lost 7 bases, and 11 bases stayed unmatched. The CDR3 totals 13 residues. The germline CDR1 and CDR2 sequences are ENHRY and SYGVKD. CDR3 sequence reads: CASRRESGNEQFF. CDR3 nucleotides: TGTGCCTCAAGGCGGGAGTCGGGTAATGAGCAGTTCTTC.

The genes are TRBV5-1 and TRBJ2-7; 9 nucleotides align to TRBD1. Looked up from germline, CDR1 is SGHRS and CDR2 is YFSETQ. The V gene end was trimmed by 2 bases and the J gene end by 5 bases; junction bases not matched to a gene: 14. The CDR3 is 17 residues long. CDR3 DNA sequence: TGCGCCAGCAGCTTTGCCCAGTCCGGGACAGGGACCCACGAGCAGTACTTC. This sequence encodes CASSFAQSGTGTHEQYF.

The chain has TRBV12-5 and TRBJ1-3; 8 nucleotides agree with TRBD1. CDR1 LGHNT and CDR2 FRNRAP come from the germline V gene. The CDR3 has 15 residues. Losses at the gene ends were 2 bases for V and 3 bases for J; bases not matched to a gene: 3. CDR3 in amino acids: CASGLTGTGGNTIYF. The CDR3 DNA follows: TGTGCTAGTGGTTTGACCGGGACAGGTGGAAACACCATATATTTT.